This T cell receptor beta chain came from a study of early T cells in non-severe SARS-CoV-2 infection. This clonotype has ten or more counts. CDR3 length: 12 residues. V shed 6 bases, J shed 4 bases, and the junction held 4 bases outside the gene matches. Germline V CDR1 and CDR2: DFQATT, SNEGSKA (reference sequence). A single record per CDR3 protein comes from TCRdb applying MiXCR to the 5' RACE reads. The sample records tens of thousands of distinct CDR3 sequences, 5% to 6.5% being singletons. The genes are TRBV20-1 and TRBJ2-3, with 7 positions matching TRBD1. This receptor was identified in an adult who was a healthcare worker with PCR-confirmed SARS-CoV-2 infection or an uninfected control (not recorded which). This sample comprised whole blood, obtained at baseline. The CDR3 loop reads CSADRASDTQYF. CDR3 bases: TGCAGTGCAGACAGGGCTTCAGATACGCAGTATTTT.